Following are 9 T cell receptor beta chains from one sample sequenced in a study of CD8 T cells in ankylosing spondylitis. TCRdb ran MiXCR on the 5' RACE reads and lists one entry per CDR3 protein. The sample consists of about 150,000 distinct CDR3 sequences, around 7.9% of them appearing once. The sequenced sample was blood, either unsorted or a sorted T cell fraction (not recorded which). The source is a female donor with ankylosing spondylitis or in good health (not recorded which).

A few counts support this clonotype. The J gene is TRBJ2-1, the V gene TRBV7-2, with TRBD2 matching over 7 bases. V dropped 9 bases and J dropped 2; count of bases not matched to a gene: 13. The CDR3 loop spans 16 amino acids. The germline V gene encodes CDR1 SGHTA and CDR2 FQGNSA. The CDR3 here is CASTTHTGLTYNEQFF. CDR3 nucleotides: TGTGCCAGTACTACCCATACGGGACTAACCTACAATGAGCAGTTCTTC. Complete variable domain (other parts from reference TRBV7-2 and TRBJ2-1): GAGVSQSPSNKVTEKGKDVELRCDPISGHTALYWYRQSLGQGLEFLIYFQGNSAPDKSGLPSDRFSAERTGGSVSTLTIQRTQQEDSAVYLCASTTHTGLTYNEQFFGPGTRLTVL.

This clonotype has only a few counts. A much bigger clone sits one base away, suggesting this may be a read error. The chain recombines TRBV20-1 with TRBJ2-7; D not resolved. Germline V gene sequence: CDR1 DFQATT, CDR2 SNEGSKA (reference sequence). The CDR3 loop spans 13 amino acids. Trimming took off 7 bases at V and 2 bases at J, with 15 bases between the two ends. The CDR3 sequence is CSVPSSQAYEQYF. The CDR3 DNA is TGCAGTGTGCCCTCGAGCCAAGCCTACGAGCAGTACTTC.

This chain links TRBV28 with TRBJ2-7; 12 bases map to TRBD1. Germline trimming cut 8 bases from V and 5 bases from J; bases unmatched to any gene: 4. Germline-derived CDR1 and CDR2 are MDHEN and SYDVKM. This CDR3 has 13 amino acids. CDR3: CASGTGGQNEQYF. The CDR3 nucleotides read TGTGCCAGCGGGACAGGGGGCCAGAACGAGCAGTACTTC.

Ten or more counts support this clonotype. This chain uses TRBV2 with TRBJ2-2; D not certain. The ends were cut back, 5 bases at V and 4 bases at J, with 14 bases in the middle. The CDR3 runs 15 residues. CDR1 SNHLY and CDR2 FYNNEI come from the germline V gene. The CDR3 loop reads CASSLASFRTGELFF. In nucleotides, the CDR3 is TGTGCCAGCAGTTTGGCCAGTTTCCGCACCGGGGAGCTGTTTTTT.

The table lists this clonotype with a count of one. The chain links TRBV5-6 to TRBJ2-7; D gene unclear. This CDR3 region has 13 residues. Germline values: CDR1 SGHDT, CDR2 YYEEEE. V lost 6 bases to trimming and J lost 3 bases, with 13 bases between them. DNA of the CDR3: TGTGCCAGCAATCCCCGGAGAGACTACGAGCAGTACTTC. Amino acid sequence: CASNPRRDYEQYF.

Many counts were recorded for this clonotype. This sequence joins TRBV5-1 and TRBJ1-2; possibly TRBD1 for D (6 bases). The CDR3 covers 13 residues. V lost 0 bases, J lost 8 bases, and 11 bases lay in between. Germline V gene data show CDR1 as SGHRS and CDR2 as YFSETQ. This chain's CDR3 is CASSLGRGYGYTF. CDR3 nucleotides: TGCGCCAGCAGCTTGGGCAGGGGTTACGGCTACACCTTC.

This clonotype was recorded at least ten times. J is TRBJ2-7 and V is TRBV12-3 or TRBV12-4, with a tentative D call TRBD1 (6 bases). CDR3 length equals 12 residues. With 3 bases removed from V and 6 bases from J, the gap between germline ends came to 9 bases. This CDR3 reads CASSLNRAEQYF. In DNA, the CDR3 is TGTGCCAGCAGTTTGAACAGGGCCGAGCAGTACTTC.

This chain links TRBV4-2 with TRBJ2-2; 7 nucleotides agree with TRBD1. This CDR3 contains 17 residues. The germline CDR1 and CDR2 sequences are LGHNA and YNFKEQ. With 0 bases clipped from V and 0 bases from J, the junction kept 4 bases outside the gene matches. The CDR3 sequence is CASSQDPQGANTGELFF. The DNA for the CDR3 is TGTGCCAGCAGCCAAGATCCTCAGGGGGCGAACACCGGGGAGCTGTTTTTT.

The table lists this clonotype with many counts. CDR3: CASSIERNNIQYF. DNA of the CDR3: TGTGCCAGCTCGATTGAGAGGAATAACATTCAGTACTTC. The genes are TRBV18 and TRBJ2-4, with D unclear. The CDR3 has 13 residues. Germline-derived CDR1 and CDR2 are KGHSH and LQKENI. V lost 6 bases and J 7 bases, leaving 13 bases between the germline ends. Using reference TRBV18 and TRBJ2-4 for the parts outside the CDR3, the full variable domain is NAGVMQNPRHLVRRRGQEARLRCSPMKGHSHVYWYRQLPEEGLKFMVYLQKENIIDESGMPKERFSAEFPKEGPSILRIQQVVRGDSAAYFCASSIERNNIQYFGAGTRLSVL.